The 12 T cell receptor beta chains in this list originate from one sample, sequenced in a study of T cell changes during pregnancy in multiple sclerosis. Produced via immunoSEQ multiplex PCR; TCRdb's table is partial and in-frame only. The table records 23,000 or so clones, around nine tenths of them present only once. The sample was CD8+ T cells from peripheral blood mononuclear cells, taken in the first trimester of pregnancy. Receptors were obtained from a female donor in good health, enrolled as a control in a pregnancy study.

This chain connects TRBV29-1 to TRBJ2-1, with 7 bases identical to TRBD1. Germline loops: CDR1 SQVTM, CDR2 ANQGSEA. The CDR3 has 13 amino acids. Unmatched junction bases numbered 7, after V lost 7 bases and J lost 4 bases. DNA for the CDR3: TGCAGCGCCAGGGACAGATTTTACAATGAGCAGTTCTTC. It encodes CSARDRFYNEQFF.

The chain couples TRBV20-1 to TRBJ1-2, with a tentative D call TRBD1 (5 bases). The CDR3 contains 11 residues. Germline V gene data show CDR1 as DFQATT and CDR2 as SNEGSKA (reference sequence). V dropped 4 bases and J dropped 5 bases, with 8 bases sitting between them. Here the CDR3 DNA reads TGCAGTGCTACGGGGGAGTATGGCTACACCTTC. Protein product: CSATGEYGYTF.

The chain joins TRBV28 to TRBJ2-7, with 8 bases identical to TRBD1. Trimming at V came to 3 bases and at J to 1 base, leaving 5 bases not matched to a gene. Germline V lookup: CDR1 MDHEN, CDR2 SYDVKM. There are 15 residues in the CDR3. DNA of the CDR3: TGTGCCAGCAGTTTTCCGGGACAGGTGTCCTACGAGCAGTACTTC. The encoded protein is CASSFPGQVSYEQYF.

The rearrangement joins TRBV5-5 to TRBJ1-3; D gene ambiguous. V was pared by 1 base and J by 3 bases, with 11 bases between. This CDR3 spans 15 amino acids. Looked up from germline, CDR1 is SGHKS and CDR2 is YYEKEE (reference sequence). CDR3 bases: TGTGCCAGCAGCTTGAGCGATCTGGGTGGAAACACCATATATTTT. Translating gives CASSLSDLGGNTIYF.

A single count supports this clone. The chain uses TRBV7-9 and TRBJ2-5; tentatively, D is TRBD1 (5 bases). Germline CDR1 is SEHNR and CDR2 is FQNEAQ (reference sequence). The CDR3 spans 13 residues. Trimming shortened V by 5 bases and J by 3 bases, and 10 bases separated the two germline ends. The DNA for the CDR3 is TGTGCCAGCAGCCTCAGGGTGGAAGAGACCCAGTACTTC. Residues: CASSLRVEETQYF. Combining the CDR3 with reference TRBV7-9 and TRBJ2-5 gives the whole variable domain DTGVSQNPRHKITKRGQNVTFRCDPISEHNRLYWYRQTLGQGPEFLTYFQNEAQLEKSRLLSDRFSAERPKGSFSTLEIQRTEQGDSAMYLCASSLRVEETQYFGPGTRLLVL.

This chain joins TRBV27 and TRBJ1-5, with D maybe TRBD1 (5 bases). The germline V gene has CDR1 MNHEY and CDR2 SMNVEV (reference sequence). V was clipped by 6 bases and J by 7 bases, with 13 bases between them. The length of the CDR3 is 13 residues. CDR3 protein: CASSQGGKQPQHF. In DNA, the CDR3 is TGTGCCAGCAGCCAGGGTGGGAAGCAGCCCCAGCATTTT.

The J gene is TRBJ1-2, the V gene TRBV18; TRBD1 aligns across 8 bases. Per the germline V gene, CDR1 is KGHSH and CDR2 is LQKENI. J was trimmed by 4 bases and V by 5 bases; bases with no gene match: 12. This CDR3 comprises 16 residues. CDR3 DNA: TGTGCCAGCTCAGGCCCCCGGGCAGGGGGCATCTATGGCTACACCTTC. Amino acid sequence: CASSGPRAGGIYGYTF.

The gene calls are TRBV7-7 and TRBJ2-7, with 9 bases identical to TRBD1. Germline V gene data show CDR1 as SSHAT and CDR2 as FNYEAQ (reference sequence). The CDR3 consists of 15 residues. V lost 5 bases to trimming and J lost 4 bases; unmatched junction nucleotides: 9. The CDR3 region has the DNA TGTGCCAGCAGCCCAGGGGGAGGACAGGGGTACGAGCAGTACTTC. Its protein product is CASSPGGGQGYEQYF.

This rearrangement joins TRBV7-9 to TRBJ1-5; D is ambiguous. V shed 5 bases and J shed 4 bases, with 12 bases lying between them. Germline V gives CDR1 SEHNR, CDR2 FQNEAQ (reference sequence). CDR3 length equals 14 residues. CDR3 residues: CASSKTGGNQPQHF. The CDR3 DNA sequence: TGTGCCAGCAGCAAGACGGGAGGGAATCAGCCCCAGCATTTT.

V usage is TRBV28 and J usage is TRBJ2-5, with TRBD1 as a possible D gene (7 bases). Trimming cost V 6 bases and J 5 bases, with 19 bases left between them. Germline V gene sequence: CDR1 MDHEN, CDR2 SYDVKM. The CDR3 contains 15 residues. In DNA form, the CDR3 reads TGTGCCAGCAGACCAACCAGGGGGGCGATCGAGACCCAGTACTTC. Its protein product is CASRPTRGAIETQYF.

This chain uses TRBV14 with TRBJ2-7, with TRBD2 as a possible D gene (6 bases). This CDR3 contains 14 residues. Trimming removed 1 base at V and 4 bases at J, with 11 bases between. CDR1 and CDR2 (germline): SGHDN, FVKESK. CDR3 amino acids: CASSQGARGYEQYF. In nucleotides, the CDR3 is TGTGCCAGCAGCCAAGGGGCCCGGGGGTACGAGCAGTACTTC. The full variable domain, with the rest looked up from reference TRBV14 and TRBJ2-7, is EAGVTQFPSHSVIEKGQTVTLRCDPISGHDNLYWYRRVMGKEIKFLLHFVKESKQDESGMPNNRFLAERTGGTYSTLKVQPAELEDSGVYFCASSQGARGYEQYFGPGTRLTVT.

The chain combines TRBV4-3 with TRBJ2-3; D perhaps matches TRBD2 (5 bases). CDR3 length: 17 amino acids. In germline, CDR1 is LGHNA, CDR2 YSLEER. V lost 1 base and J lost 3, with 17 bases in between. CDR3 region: CASSQVRGEVGTDTQYF. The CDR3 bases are TGCGCCAGCAGCCAAGTTCGGGGAGAGGTCGGGACAGATACGCAGTATTTT.